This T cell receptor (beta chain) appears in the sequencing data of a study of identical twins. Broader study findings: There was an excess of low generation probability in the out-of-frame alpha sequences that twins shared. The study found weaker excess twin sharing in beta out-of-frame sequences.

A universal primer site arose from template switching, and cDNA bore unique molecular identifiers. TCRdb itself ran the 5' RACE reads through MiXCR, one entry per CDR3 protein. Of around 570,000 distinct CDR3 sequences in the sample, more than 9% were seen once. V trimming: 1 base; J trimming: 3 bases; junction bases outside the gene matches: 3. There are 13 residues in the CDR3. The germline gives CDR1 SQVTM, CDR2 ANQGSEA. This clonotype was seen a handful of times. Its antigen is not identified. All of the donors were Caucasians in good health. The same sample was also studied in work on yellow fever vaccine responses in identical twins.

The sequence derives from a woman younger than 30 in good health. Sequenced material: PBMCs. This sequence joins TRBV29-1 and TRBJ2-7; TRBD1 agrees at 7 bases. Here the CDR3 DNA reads TGCAGCGTTGAAGGACAGGGTGTCTACGAGCAGTACTTC. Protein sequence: CSVEGQGVYEQYF.